This TCR beta chain emerged from a study of memory CD4+ T cells and cytomegalovirus serostatus. Libraries were prepared by immunoSEQ multiplex PCR; TCRdb keeps only in-frame clonotypes and omits some of them. Of around 41,000 clones in the sample, over 60% were seen once. CDR3 size: 16 residues. The sort gate was single viable CD3+CD4+CD8-CD45RO+ cells for memory CD4+ T cells. CMV serostatus came from serum IgG against pp150, pp28, p38, p52. Sequenced input: memory CD4+ T cells from blood. This receptor was taken from an adult in good health and CMV-seronegative. The chain is built from TRBV12-2 and TRBJ1-2; TRBD1 is taken as the D call from the table, unchecked against the DNA. TRBV12-2 has pseudogene status. The CDR3 nucleotides are TGTGCAAGTCGCTTAGAAGGACAGGGAGATAACTATGGCTACACCTTC. This encodes CASRLEGQGDNYGYTF.